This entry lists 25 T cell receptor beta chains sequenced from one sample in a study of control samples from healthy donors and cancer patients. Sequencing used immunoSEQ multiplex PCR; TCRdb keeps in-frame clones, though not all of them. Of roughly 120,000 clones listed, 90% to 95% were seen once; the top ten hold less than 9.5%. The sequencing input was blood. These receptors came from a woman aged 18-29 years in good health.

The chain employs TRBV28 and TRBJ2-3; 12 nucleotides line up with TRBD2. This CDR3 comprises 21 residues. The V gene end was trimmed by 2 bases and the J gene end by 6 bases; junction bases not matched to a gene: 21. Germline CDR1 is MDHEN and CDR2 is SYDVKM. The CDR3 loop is CASSLGRLTSGSGDGGDTQYF. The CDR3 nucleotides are TGTGCCAGCAGTTTAGGCCGACTGACTAGCGGGAGTGGTGACGGAGGGGATACGCAGTATTTT.

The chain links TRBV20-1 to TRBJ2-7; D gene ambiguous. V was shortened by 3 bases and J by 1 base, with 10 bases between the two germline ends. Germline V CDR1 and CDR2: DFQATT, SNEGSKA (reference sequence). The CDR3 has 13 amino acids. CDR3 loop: CSASLGVSYEQYF. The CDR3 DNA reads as TGCAGTGCTAGTTTAGGAGTTTCCTACGAGCAGTACTTC.

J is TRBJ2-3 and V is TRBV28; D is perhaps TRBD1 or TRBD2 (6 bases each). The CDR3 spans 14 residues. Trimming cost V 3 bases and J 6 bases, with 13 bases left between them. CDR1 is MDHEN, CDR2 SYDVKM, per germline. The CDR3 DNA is TGTGCCAGCAGTTTCGGAGGGGGGCGGGATACGCAGTATTTT. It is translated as CASSFGGGRDTQYF. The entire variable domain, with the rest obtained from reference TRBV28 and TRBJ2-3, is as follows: DVKVTQSSRYLVKRTGEKVFLECVQDMDHENMFWYRQDPGLGLRLIYFSYDVKMKEKGDIPEGYSVSREKKERFSLILESASTNQTSMYLCASSFGGGRDTQYFGPGTRLTVL.

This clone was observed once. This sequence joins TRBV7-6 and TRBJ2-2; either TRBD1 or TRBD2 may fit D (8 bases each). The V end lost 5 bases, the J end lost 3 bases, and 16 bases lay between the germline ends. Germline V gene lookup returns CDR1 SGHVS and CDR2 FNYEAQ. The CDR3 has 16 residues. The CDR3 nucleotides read TGTGCCAGCAGCCATAGCGGGGACAGGTACACCGGGGAGCTGTTTTTT. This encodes CASSHSGDRYTGELFF.

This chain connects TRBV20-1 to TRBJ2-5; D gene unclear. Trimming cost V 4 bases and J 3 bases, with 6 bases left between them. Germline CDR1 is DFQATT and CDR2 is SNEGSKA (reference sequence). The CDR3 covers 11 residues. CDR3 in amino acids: CSANSKETQYF. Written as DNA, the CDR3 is TGCAGTGCTAACTCCAAAGAGACCCAGTACTTC.

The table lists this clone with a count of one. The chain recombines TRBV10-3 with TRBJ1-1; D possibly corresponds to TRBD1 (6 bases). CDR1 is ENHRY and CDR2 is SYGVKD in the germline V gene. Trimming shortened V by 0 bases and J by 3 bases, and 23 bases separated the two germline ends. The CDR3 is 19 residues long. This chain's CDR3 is CAISESRQVAHQLHTEAFF. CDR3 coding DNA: TGTGCCATCAGTGAGTCGCGACAGGTCGCTCACCAACTCCACACTGAAGCTTTCTTT.

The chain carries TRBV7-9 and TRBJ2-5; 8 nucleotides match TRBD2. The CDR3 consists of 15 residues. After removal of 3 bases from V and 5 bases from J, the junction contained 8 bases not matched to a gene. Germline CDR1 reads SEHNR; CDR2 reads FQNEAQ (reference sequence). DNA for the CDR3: TGTGCCAGCAGCTTTGCTCCGCGGGGGGAGGAGACCCAGTACTTC. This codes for CASSFAPRGEETQYF.

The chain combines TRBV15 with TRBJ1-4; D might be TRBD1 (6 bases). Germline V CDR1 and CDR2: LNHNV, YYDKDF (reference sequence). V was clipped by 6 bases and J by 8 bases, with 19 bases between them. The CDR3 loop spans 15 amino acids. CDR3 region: CATRVSRGEREKLFF. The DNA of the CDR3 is TGTGCCACCAGAGTTTCCAGGGGCGAGCGGGAAAAACTGTTTTTT.

The CDR3 here is CASSPAGGGGEQFF. The CDR3 DNA is TGTGCCAGCAGCCCGGCGGGGGGGGGCGGTGAGCAGTTCTTC. The chain is built from TRBV28 and TRBJ2-1; 9 nucleotides line up with TRBD2. The CDR3 spans 14 residues. V shed 6 bases and J 9 bases; nucleotides not matched to a gene: 9. Looked up from germline, CDR1 is MDHEN and CDR2 is SYDVKM.

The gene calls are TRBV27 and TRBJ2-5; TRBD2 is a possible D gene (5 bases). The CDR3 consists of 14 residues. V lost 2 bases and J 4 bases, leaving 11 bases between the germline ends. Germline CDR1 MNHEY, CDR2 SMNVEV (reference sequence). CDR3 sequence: CASSLMSGSETQYF. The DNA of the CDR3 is TGTGCCAGCAGTTTAATGTCGGGATCAGAGACCCAGTACTTC.

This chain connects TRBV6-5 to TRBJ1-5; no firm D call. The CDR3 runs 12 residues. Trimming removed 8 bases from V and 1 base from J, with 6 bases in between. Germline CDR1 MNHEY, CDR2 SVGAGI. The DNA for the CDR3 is TGTGCCAGCCGGGTGAGCAATCAGCCCCAGCATTTT. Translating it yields CASRVSNQPQHF.

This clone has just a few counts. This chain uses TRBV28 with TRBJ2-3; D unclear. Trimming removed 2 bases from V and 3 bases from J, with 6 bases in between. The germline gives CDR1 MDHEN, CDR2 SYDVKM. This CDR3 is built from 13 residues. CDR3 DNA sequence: TGTGCCAGCAGTTTAGGGCCGACAGATACGCAGTATTTT. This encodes CASSLGPTDTQYF.

The CDR3 here is CATSDFAETQYF. CDR3 coding DNA: TGTGCCACCAGTGATTTTGCAGAGACCCAGTACTTC. V usage is TRBV24-1 and J usage is TRBJ2-5; D ambiguous. The CDR3 length is 12 residues. The V and J ends lost 1 base and 4 bases respectively, with 3 bases between them. CDR1 is KGHDR and CDR2 is SFDVKD in the germline V gene.

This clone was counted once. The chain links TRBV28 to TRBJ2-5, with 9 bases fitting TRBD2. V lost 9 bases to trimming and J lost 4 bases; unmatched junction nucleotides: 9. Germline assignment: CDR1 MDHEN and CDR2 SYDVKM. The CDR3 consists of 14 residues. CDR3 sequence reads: CASRRGLAGETQYF. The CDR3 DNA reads TGTGCCAGTCGAAGGGGACTAGCTGGAGAGACCCAGTACTTC.

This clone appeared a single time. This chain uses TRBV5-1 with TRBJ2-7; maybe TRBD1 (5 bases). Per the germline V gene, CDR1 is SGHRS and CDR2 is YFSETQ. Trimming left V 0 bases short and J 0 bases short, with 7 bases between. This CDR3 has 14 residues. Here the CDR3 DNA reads TGCGCCAGCAGCTTGGCTGACAGCTCCTACGAGCAGTACTTC. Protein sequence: CASSLADSSYEQYF.

CDR3 nucleotides: TGTGCCAGCTCACCCTACAGCGGGGAAACAGATACGCAGTATTTT. Translation gives CASSPYSGETDTQYF. The rearrangement links TRBV18 to TRBJ2-3; 7 bases fit TRBD2. The germline CDR1 and CDR2 sequences are KGHSH and LQKENI. The V gene end was trimmed by 3 bases and the J gene end by 3 bases; junction bases not matched to a gene: 6. The CDR3 spans 15 residues.

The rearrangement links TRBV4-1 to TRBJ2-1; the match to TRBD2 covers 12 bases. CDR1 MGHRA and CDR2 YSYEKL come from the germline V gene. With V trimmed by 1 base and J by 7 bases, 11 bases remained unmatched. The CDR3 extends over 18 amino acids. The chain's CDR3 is CASSQVLVTSGSRNEQFF. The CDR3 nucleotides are TGCGCCAGCAGCCAAGTCCTGGTGACTAGCGGGAGCCGGAATGAGCAGTTCTTC.

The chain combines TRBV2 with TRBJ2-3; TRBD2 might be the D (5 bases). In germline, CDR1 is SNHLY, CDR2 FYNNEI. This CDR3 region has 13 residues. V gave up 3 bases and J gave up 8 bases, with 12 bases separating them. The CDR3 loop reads CASSDEGRGTQYF. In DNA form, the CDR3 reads TGTGCCAGCAGTGATGAAGGTCGGGGTACGCAGTATTTT.

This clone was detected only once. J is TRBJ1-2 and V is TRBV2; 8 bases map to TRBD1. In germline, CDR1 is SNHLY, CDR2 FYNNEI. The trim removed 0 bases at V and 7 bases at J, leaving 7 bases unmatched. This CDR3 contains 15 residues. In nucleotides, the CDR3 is TGTGCCAGCAGTGAAGCCCGGACAGGGTCCCTTGGCTACACCTTC. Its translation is CASSEARTGSLGYTF.

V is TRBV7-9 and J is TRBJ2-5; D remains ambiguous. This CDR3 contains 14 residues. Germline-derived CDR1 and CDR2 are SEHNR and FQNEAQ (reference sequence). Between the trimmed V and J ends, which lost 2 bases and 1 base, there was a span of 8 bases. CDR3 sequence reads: CASSLQGLQETQYF. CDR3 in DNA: TGTGCCAGCAGCTTACAAGGGCTCCAAGAGACCCAGTACTTC.

DNA for the CDR3: TGTGCCAGCAGTTCCCCTTTAACCGGGAGGGCCATGATTGAGCAGTTCTTC. The encoded protein is CASSSPLTGRAMIEQFF. The gene calls are TRBV28 and TRBJ2-1, with 8 bases fitting TRBD2. Germline loops: CDR1 MDHEN, CDR2 SYDVKM. This CDR3 is 17 amino acids long. V lost 4 bases, J lost 9 bases, and 17 bases stayed unmatched. The full variable domain, rest sourced from reference TRBV28 and TRBJ2-1, is DVKVTQSSRYLVKRTGEKVFLECVQDMDHENMFWYRQDPGLGLRLIYFSYDVKMKEKGDIPEGYSVSREKKERFSLILESASTNQTSMYLCASSSPLTGRAMIEQFFGPGTRLTVL.

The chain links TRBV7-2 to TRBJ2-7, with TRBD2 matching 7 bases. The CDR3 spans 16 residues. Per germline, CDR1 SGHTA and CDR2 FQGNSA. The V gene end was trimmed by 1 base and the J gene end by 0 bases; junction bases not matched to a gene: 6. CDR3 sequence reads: CASSLGGGVNSYEQYF. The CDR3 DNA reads TGTGCCAGCAGCTTAGGGGGAGGGGTGAACTCCTACGAGCAGTACTTC.

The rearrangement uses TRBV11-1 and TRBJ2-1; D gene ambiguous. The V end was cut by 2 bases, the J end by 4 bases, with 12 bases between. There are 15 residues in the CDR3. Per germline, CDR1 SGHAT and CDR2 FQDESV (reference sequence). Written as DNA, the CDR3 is TGTGCCAGCAGCTTAAGTAGAGTAATATACAATGAGCAGTTCTTC. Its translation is CASSLSRVIYNEQFF.

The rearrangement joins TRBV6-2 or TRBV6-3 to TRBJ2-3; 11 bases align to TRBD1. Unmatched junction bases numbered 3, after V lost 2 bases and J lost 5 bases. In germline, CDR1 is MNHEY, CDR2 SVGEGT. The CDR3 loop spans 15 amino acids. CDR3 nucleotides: TGTGCCAGCAGTTACCGGACAGGGGGCCTAGATACGCAGTATTTT. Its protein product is CASSYRTGGLDTQYF.

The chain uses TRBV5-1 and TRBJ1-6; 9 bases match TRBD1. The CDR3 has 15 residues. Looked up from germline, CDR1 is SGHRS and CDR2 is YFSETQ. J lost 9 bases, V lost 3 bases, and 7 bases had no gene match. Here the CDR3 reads CASSSKTGGFSPLHF. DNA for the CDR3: TGCGCCAGCAGCTCGAAGACAGGGGGGTTTTCACCCCTCCACTTT. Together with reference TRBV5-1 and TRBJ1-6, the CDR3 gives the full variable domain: KAGVTQTPRYLIKTRGQQVTLSCSPISGHRSVSWYQQTPGQGLQFLFEYFSETQRNKGNFPGRFSGRQFSNSRSEMNVSTLELGDSALYLCASSSKTGGFSPLHFGNGTRLTVT.